The rows below give T cell receptor beta chains drawn from one sample of a study of T cell responses to AZD1222 COVID-19 vaccine. TCRdb's table, derived via immunoSEQ multiplex PCR, lists solely in-frame clones and lacks some. This table has hundreds of thousands of clones, roughly 91% appearing once. Sample: peripheral blood, taken on day 0 of MenACWY control vaccination. The receptors originated from an adult in good health. The CDR3 runs from the conserved cysteine through the conserved F or W. The D gene is left open where the match is weak. Size is stated for part of the rows, as once, few or many counts, or as a class when the clone is expanded.

CDR3 protein: CSVELGGDTQYF
CDR3 DNA: TGCAGCGTTGAATTAGGGGGGGATACGCAGTATTTT
clone size: -
D gene: -
CDR3 length: 12
V gene: TRBV29-1
J gene: TRBJ2-3

CDR3 protein: CASSSGTGGEKLFF
CDR3 DNA: TGTGCCAGCAGCTCCGGGACAGGAGGTGAAAAACTGTTTTTT
clone size: once
D gene: TRBD1
CDR3 length: 14
V gene: TRBV7-9
J gene: TRBJ1-4

CDR3 protein: CASSLNTGGSPLHF
CDR3 DNA: TGTGCCAGCAGCTTAAACACAGGGGGCTCACCCCTCCACTTT
clone size: -
D gene: TRBD1
CDR3 length: 14
V gene: TRBV11-2
J gene: TRBJ1-6

CDR3 protein: CASSLGLAGGVQETQYF
CDR3 DNA: TGTGCCAGCAGCTTGGGACTAGCGGGGGGAGTCCAAGAGACCCAGTACTTC
clone size: -
D gene: TRBD2
CDR3 length: 17
V gene: TRBV7-6
J gene: TRBJ2-5

CDR3 protein: CASSLGGNIEAFF
CDR3 DNA: TGTGCCAGCAGCTTAGGTGGGAACATTGAAGCTTTCTTT
clone size: -
D gene: -
CDR3 length: 13
V gene: TRBV11-2
J gene: TRBJ1-1

CDR3 protein: CASSFWNTGELFF
CDR3 DNA: TGTGCCAGCAGTTTTTGGAACACCGGGGAGCTGTTTTTT
clone size: -
D gene: -
CDR3 length: 13
V gene: TRBV12-3/TRBV12-4
J gene: TRBJ2-2

CDR3 protein: CSVEGGVGYNEQFF
CDR3 DNA: TGCAGCGTTGAAGGAGGGGTAGGCTACAATGAGCAGTTCTTC
clone size: few
D gene: -
CDR3 length: 14
V gene: TRBV29-1
J gene: TRBJ2-1

CDR3 protein: CASSVVADAPNTGELFF
CDR3 DNA: TGTGCCAGCAGCGTAGTAGCGGACGCTCCGAACACCGGGGAGCTGTTTTTT
clone size: -
D gene: -
CDR3 length: 17
V gene: TRBV9
J gene: TRBJ2-2

CDR3 protein: CASSPPTNSGNTIYF
CDR3 DNA: TGTGCCAGCTCACCTCCGACGAACTCTGGAAACACCATATATTTT
clone size: -
D gene: -
CDR3 length: 15
V gene: TRBV18
J gene: TRBJ1-3

CDR3 protein: CASRSDRRNTGELFF
CDR3 DNA: TGTGCCAGCAGATCGGACAGGAGAAACACCGGGGAGCTGTTTTTT
clone size: -
D gene: TRBD1
CDR3 length: 15
V gene: TRBV6-5
J gene: TRBJ2-2

CDR3 protein: CASSRDMRNTEAFF
CDR3 DNA: TGTGCCAGCAGCCGGGACATGCGCAACACTGAAGCTTTCTTT
clone size: -
D gene: -
CDR3 length: 14
V gene: TRBV2
J gene: TRBJ1-1

CDR3 protein: CASSLDIQGSGEQYF
CDR3 DNA: TGCGCCAGCAGCTTGGATATACAGGGGAGTGGCGAGCAGTACTTC
clone size: -
D gene: TRBD1
CDR3 length: 15
V gene: TRBV5-1
J gene: TRBJ2-7

CDR3 protein: CASSPRTSGAQYF
CDR3 DNA: TGTGCCAGCAGCCCCCGAACTAGCGGAGCGCAGTATTTT
clone size: -
D gene: TRBD2
CDR3 length: 13
V gene: TRBV9
J gene: TRBJ2-3

CDR3 protein: CASSLTSGGQETQYF
CDR3 DNA: TGTGCCAGCAGCTTGACTAGCGGGGGCCAAGAGACCCAGTACTTC
clone size: -
D gene: TRBD2
CDR3 length: 15
V gene: TRBV5-6
J gene: TRBJ2-5

CDR3 protein: CASSAGQVLNEKLFF
CDR3 DNA: TGTGCCAGCAGTGCAGGACAGGTCCTCAATGAAAAACTGTTTTTT
clone size: -
D gene: TRBD1
CDR3 length: 15
V gene: TRBV25-1
J gene: TRBJ1-4

CDR3 protein: CASSLRTTSNNEQFF
CDR3 DNA: TGTGCCAGCAGCCTGAGAACGACTAGCAACAATGAGCAGTTCTTC
clone size: -
D gene: TRBD2
CDR3 length: 15
V gene: TRBV7-2
J gene: TRBJ2-1

CDR3 protein: CSASSGQPQHF
CDR3 DNA: TGCAGTGCTAGTTCAGGCCAGCCCCAGCATTTT
clone size: -
D gene: -
CDR3 length: 11
V gene: TRBV20-1
J gene: TRBJ1-5

CDR3 protein: CASLDRGLRNTEAFF
CDR3 DNA: TGTGCCAGCCTAGACAGGGGGCTTAGGAACACTGAAGCTTTCTTT
clone size: -
D gene: TRBD1
CDR3 length: 15
V gene: TRBV19
J gene: TRBJ1-1

CDR3 protein: CASSLETGNEKLFF
CDR3 DNA: TGTGCCAGCAGCTTAGAGACAGGAAATGAAAAACTGTTTTTT
clone size: -
D gene: -
CDR3 length: 14
V gene: TRBV7-9
J gene: TRBJ1-4

CDR3 protein: CASSPPSRGRNTEAFF
CDR3 DNA: TGTGCCAGCTCACCACCTTCCAGGGGTCGGAACACTGAAGCTTTCTTT
clone size: -
D gene: -
CDR3 length: 16
V gene: TRBV18
J gene: TRBJ1-1

CDR3 protein: CAISAGTDSNQPQHF
CDR3 DNA: TGTGCCATCAGCGCTGGGACGGATAGCAATCAGCCCCAGCATTTT
clone size: -
D gene: -
CDR3 length: 15
V gene: TRBV10-3
J gene: TRBJ1-5

CDR3 protein: CASTFAETQYF
CDR3 DNA: TGCGCCAGCACCTTTGCGGAGACCCAGTACTTC
clone size: -
D gene: -
CDR3 length: 11
V gene: TRBV5-1
J gene: TRBJ2-5

CDR3 protein: CASSPPSSTEAFF
CDR3 DNA: TGTGCCAGCTCACCACCCTCCAGTACTGAAGCTTTCTTT
clone size: -
D gene: -
CDR3 length: 13
V gene: TRBV18
J gene: TRBJ1-1

CDR3 protein: CASSLATGSGANVLTF
CDR3 DNA: TGCGCCAGCAGCTTGGCCACGGGCTCTGGGGCCAACGTCCTGACTTTC
clone size: -
D gene: -
CDR3 length: 16
V gene: TRBV5-1
J gene: TRBJ2-6

CDR3 protein: CASSIQPMGAEAFF
CDR3 DNA: TGTGCCAGTAGTATCCAACCCATGGGGGCTGAAGCTTTCTTT
clone size: -
D gene: -
CDR3 length: 14
V gene: TRBV19
J gene: TRBJ1-1